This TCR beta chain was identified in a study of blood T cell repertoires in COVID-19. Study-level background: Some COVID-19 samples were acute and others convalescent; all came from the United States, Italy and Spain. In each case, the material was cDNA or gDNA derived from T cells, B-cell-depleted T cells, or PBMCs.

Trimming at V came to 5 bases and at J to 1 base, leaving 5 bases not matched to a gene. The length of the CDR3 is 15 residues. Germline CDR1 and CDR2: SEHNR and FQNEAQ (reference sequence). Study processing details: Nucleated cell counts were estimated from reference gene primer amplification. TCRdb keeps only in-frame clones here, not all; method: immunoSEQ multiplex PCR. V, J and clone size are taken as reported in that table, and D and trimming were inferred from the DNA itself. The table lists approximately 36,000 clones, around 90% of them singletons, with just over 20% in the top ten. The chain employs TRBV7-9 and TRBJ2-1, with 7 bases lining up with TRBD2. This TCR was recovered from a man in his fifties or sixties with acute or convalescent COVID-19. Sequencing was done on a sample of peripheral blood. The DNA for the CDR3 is TGTGCCAGCAGCCCAGCGGGAACATCCTACAATGAGCAGTTCTTC. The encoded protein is CASSPAGTSYNEQFF.